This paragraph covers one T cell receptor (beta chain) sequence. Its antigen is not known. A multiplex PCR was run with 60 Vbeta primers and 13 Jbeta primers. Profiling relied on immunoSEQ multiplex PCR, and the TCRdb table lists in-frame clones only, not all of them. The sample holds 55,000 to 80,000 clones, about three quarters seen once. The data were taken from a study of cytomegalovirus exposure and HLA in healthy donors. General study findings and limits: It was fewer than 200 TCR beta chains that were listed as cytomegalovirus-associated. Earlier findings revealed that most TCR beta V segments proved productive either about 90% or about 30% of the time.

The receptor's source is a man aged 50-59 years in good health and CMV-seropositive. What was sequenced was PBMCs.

The CDR3 loop is CASSSVWDRYQPQHF. The CDR3 DNA reads as TGTGCCAGCAGCTCCGTGTGGGACAGATATCAGCCCCAGCATTTT. The chain links TRBV7-2 to TRBJ1-5; 7 bases fit TRBD1. Germline V lookup: CDR1 SGHTA, CDR2 FQGNSA. This CDR3 has 15 residues. Losses at the gene ends were 4 bases for V and 5 bases for J; bases not matched to a gene: 8.